Listed here are 23 T cell receptor beta chains from one sample, sequenced in a study of PD-1 blockade in mismatch repair-deficient tumors. Method: immunoSEQ multiplex PCR; TCRdb's copy keeps in-frame clones and lacks some. The sample shows 120,000 or so clones, roughly 90% of them seen only once. The source material was peripheral blood, sampled just under 74 weeks after starting pembrolizumab. The receptors shown here come from an adult with mismatch repair-deficient cancer.

The chain carries TRBV28 and TRBJ2-3, with 7 bases matching TRBD2. Germline trimming cut 1 base from V and 3 bases from J; bases unmatched to any gene: 10. Germline V gene data show CDR1 as MDHEN and CDR2 as SYDVKM. The CDR3 covers 17 residues. CDR3 in amino acids: CASSLYLAEEATDTQYF. The CDR3 DNA sequence: TGTGCCAGCAGTTTATATCTAGCGGAAGAGGCGACAGATACGCAGTATTTT.

This chain uses TRBV7-9 with TRBJ2-1; TRBD2 matches 8 bases. This CDR3 is 13 amino acids long. The J segment lost 8 bases and the V segment lost 4 bases, leaving 4 bases of the junction unmatched. Germline V gives CDR1 SEHNR, CDR2 FQNEAQ (reference sequence). The CDR3 nucleotides are TGTGCCAGCAGCTCCGGGACTAGGGATGAGCAGTTCTTC. Amino acids: CASSSGTRDEQFF.

This clone was counted between two and nine times. The rearrangement joins TRBV11-2 to TRBJ1-5, with D unresolved. Germline V gene sequence: CDR1 SGHAT, CDR2 FQNNGV. Between the trimmed V and J ends, which lost 1 base and 4 bases, there was a span of 8 bases. There are 14 residues in the CDR3. The CDR3 DNA is TGTGCCAGCAGCTTAGTGGGCAGTAATCAGCCCCAGCATTTT. This translates into CASSLVGSNQPQHF.

The chain employs TRBV6-5 and TRBJ1-1; D might be TRBD1 (5 bases). The germline CDR1 and CDR2 sequences are MNHEY and SVGAGI. V lost 2 bases and J 1 base, leaving 14 bases between the germline ends. The CDR3 sequence is 16 residues long. The CDR3 bases are TGTGCCAGCAGTTACGTGGTCCGTGGGGGGAACACTGAAGCTTTCTTT. Translated: CASSYVVRGGNTEAFF.

This chain's CDR3 is CASSSRTSTDTQYF. In DNA form, the CDR3 reads TGTGCCAGCAGCTCCCGGACGAGCACAGATACGCAGTATTTT. The rearrangement uses TRBV7-2 and TRBJ2-3; D not resolved. The CDR3 loop spans 14 amino acids. V was trimmed by 4 bases and J by 0 bases, leaving 8 bases between them. Per the germline V gene, CDR1 is SGHTA and CDR2 is FQGNSA.

The chain joins TRBV28 to TRBJ1-1; D not certain. Germline lookup yields CDR1 MDHEN and CDR2 SYDVKM. V was cut by 3 bases and J by 5 bases, with 13 bases left in between. The CDR3 contains 14 residues. In DNA form, the CDR3 reads TGTGCCAGCAGTTTGAGGCAGGCCGGGACTGAAGCTTTCTTT. Translated: CASSLRQAGTEAFF.

The V call is TRBV11-2, the J call TRBJ1-3, with TRBD1 matching 7 bases. V was clipped by 0 bases and J by 4 bases; unmatched bases: 3. The CDR3 sequence is 15 residues long. CDR1 is SGHAT, CDR2 FQNNGV, per germline. CDR3 residues: CASSLDGGQGNTIYF. CDR3 DNA: TGTGCCAGCAGCTTAGATGGGGGACAGGGAAACACCATATATTTT.

The V and J genes are TRBV5-1 and TRBJ2-1; 9 bases agree with TRBD1. This CDR3 comprises 17 residues. Germline assignment: CDR1 SGHRS and CDR2 YFSETQ. Losses at the gene ends were 5 bases for V and 6 bases for J; bases not matched to a gene: 15. The CDR3 sequence is CASSHNPRTGVGNEQFF. The CDR3 DNA is TGCGCCAGCAGTCATAACCCCCGGACAGGGGTGGGCAATGAGCAGTTCTTC.

CDR3 nucleotide sequence: TGTGCCAGCAGTGAGTCGGACAGTTACAACTATGGCTACACCTTC. Its translation is CASSESDSYNYGYTF. This sequence joins TRBV6-1 and TRBJ1-2; D possibly corresponds to TRBD1 (6 bases). The CDR3 is 15 amino acids. CDR1 is MNHNS and CDR2 is SASEGT in the germline V gene. Trimming shortened V by 3 bases and J by 2 bases, and 13 bases separated the two germline ends.

The chain couples TRBV6-6 to TRBJ2-7, with 11 bases identical to TRBD1. This CDR3 has 15 amino acids. Trimming removed 4 bases from V and 4 bases from J; junction bases left unmatched: 6. Germline CDR1 reads MNHNY; CDR2 reads SVGAGI (reference sequence). This chain's CDR3 is CASSLRDRGWYEQYF. The DNA of the CDR3 is TGTGCCAGCAGTTTACGGGACAGGGGGTGGTACGAGCAGTACTTC.

This clone was observed a single time. The chain has TRBV11-1 and TRBJ1-1, with D uncertain. CDR1 and CDR2 from the germline V gene are SGHAT and FQDESV (reference sequence). CDR3 length: 13 residues. V was pared by 2 bases and J by 5 bases, with 9 bases between. CDR3 coding DNA: TGTGCCAGCAGCTTAACGTATGGGACTGAAGCTTTCTTT. It encodes CASSLTYGTEAFF.

In this sample, this clone turned up a few times. V and J are TRBV4-3 and TRBJ2-7; D is possibly TRBD2 (5 bases). This CDR3 has 13 amino acids. Germline lookup yields CDR1 LGHNA and CDR2 YSLEER. Trimming cost V 1 base and J 6 bases, with 10 bases left between them. The CDR3 loop is CASSQGEGFEQYF. In nucleotides, the CDR3 is TGCGCCAGCAGCCAAGGTGAGGGTTTCGAGCAGTACTTC.

The chain joins TRBV4-1 to TRBJ1-1; D remains unclear. There are 13 residues in the CDR3. Germline V gene data show CDR1 as MGHRA and CDR2 as YSYEKL. V was pared by 3 bases and J by 0 bases, with 5 bases between. This CDR3 is CASSQAVNTEAFF. The DNA for the CDR3 is TGCGCCAGCAGCCAGGCAGTGAACACTGAAGCTTTCTTT.

This clone was seen once. The chain has TRBV18 and TRBJ1-2; 12 nucleotides align to TRBD1. V lost 4 bases to trimming and J lost 7 bases; unmatched junction nucleotides: 7. CDR1 and CDR2 (germline): KGHSH, LQKENI. CDR3 length equals 15 residues. This CDR3 is CASSLPGTGGIGYTF. CDR3 DNA sequence: TGTGCCAGCTCACTACCAGGGACAGGGGGCATTGGCTACACCTTC.

The V call is TRBV7-9, the J call TRBJ2-7, with D perhaps matching TRBD1 (6 bases). CDR1 is SEHNR, CDR2 FQNEAQ, per germline (reference sequence). This CDR3 contains 13 residues. V lost 2 bases and J lost 6, with 11 bases in between. The CDR3 reads CASSLLTGREQYF. As DNA, the CDR3 is TGTGCCAGCAGCTTATTAACAGGGCGCGAGCAGTACTTC.

The chain has TRBV13 and TRBJ2-3; no reliable D call. The CDR3 loop spans 14 amino acids. CDR1 and CDR2 (germline): PRHDT, FYEKMQ (reference sequence). Trimming stripped 0 bases from V and 2 bases from J, with 6 bases between. In DNA form, the CDR3 reads TGTGCCAGCAGCTTAGGACTTAACACAGATACGCAGTATTTT. This translates into CASSLGLNTDTQYF.

This clone was picked up one time. The rearrangement links TRBV11-2 to TRBJ2-2; 7 bases align to TRBD1. Trimming at V came to 10 bases and at J to 4 bases, leaving 3 bases not matched to a gene. The CDR3 has 12 residues. Germline V gene data show CDR1 as SGHAT and CDR2 as FQNNGV. In DNA form, the CDR3 reads TGTGCCAACAGGGGATCCACCGGGGAGCTGTTTTTT. It translates to CANRGSTGELFF. Combining the CDR3 with reference TRBV11-2 and TRBJ2-2 gives the whole variable domain EAGVAQSPRYKIIEKRQSVAFWCNPISGHATLYWYQQILGQGPKLLIQFQNNGVVDDSQLPKDRFSAERLKGVDSTLKIQPAKLEDSAVYLCANRGSTGELFFGEGSRLTVL.

V usage is TRBV19 and J usage is TRBJ1-2; D unresolved. The CDR3 spans 14 residues. Germline V gene sequence: CDR1 LNHDA, CDR2 SQIVND (reference sequence). Trimming cost V 2 bases and J 4 bases, with 11 bases left between them. The CDR3 sequence is CASSIQKASYGYTF. The CDR3 DNA reads as TGTGCCAGTAGTATACAGAAAGCTTCCTATGGCTACACCTTC.

The J gene is TRBJ2-2, the V gene TRBV18; TRBD1 matches at 9 bases. This CDR3 has 16 residues. The V and J ends lost 0 bases and 3 bases, in that order; junction bases with no gene match: 2. Germline V gives CDR1 KGHSH, CDR2 LQKENI. As DNA, the CDR3 is TGTGCCAGCTCACCACCGGGACAGGGAGACACCGGGGAGCTGTTTTTT. Translation gives CASSPPGQGDTGELFF.

J is TRBJ1-3 and V is TRBV14; 8 positions match TRBD1. CDR3 length: 18 residues. V shed 1 base, J shed 4 bases, and the junction held 12 bases outside the gene matches. Germline lookup yields CDR1 SGHDN and CDR2 FVKESK. The CDR3 nucleotides read TGTGCCAGCAGCCAAGCGGTTTCCAGGACAGGGTGGGGAAACACCATATATTTT. This translates into CASSQAVSRTGWGNTIYF.

The chain carries TRBV2 and TRBJ1-5, with a possible D match to TRBD1 (5 bases). V lost 0 bases and J lost 9, with 18 bases in between. Germline V gene sequence: CDR1 SNHLY, CDR2 FYNNEI. CDR3 length: 16 amino acids. CDR3 protein: CASSEASPGTGRPQHF. The CDR3 nucleotides read TGTGCCAGCAGTGAAGCGAGTCCCGGGACCGGGAGGCCCCAGCATTTT.

The chain combines TRBV7-6 with TRBJ2-1; D gene ambiguous. V dropped 2 bases and J dropped 5 bases, with 10 bases sitting between them. Germline CDR1 and CDR2: SGHVS and FNYEAQ. The CDR3 runs to 14 residues. CDR3 DNA sequence: TGTGCCAGCAGCTTATCATCGAGCAACAATGAGCAGTTCTTC. It codes for CASSLSSSNNEQFF.

The chain combines TRBV27 with TRBJ1-5; D is possibly TRBD1 (5 bases). Germline V gives CDR1 MNHEY, CDR2 SMNVEV (reference sequence). Deletions cut 5 bases from V and 3 bases from J, with 8 bases between. This CDR3 has 13 residues. This CDR3 is CASSGTVNQPQHF. The CDR3 nucleotides read TGTGCCAGCAGTGGGACCGTCAATCAGCCCCAGCATTTT.